What follows is one TCR beta chain and its context. Its target is unknown. For ophthalmopathy patients, the Clinical Activity Score was at least 3 and the NOSPECS grade at least 4; duration was under 3 months. RNA transcripts were the template for amplifying TCR beta CDR3 regions. The HTBI set primed first-round TCR CDR3 RT-PCR. TCRdb recomputed calls from the multiplex PCR reads with MiXCR, one row per CDR3 protein. Of 500,000 to 800,000 distinct CDR3 sequences in the sample, around 13% are singletons; the top ten hold 12%. This sample is part of a study of T cells in Graves' hyperthyroidism and ophthalmopathy. Study-wide results and limits: Most clonotypes expanded in thyroid above 0.001 were likewise present in blood.

CDR3 length: 17 residues. The V and J ends lost 0 bases and 1 base respectively, with 14 bases between them. Germline values: CDR1 KGHSH, CDR2 LQKENI. The receptor was isolated from a woman aged 45-60 years with Graves' ophthalmopathy. The sample taken for sequencing was blood. This chain uses TRBV18 with TRBJ2-3; possible D gene TRBD1, 9 bases. The CDR3 DNA is TGTGCCAGCTCACCACCTAGCGGGACAGGGCGCACAGATACGCAGTATTTT. Translation: CASSPPSGTGRTDTQYF.